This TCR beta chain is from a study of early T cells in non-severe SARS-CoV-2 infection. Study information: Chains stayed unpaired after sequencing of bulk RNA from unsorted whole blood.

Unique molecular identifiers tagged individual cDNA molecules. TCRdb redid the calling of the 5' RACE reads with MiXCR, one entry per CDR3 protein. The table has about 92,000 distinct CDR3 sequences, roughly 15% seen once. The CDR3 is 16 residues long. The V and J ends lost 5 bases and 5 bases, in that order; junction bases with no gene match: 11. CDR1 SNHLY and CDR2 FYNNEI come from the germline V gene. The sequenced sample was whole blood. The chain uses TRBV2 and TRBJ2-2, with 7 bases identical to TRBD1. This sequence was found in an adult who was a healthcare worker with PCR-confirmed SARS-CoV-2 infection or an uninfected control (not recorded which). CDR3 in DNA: TGTGCCAGCAGTAATACCGTGGGACAGCTAACCGGGGAGCTGTTTTTT. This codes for CASSNTVGQLTGELFF.